The 17 T cell receptor beta chains below all came from one sample that was sequenced in a study of OX40 agonist ivuxolimab in advanced cancers. Generated by immunoSEQ multiplex PCR, the TCRdb table keeps only in-frame clones and is missing some. This table has 45,000 to 65,000 clones, 85% to 90% appearing once. Material: CD4+ or CD8+ T cells sorted from blood, obtained in a trial of the OX40 agonist ivuxolimab. These receptors came from an adult with an advanced solid tumor such as melanoma, head and neck, liver or kidney cancer.

V usage is TRBV27 and J usage is TRBJ1-4, with D unresolved. The CDR3 is made up of 15 amino acids. Germline V gene data show CDR1 as MNHEY and CDR2 as SMNVEV (reference sequence). The V end lost 6 bases, the J end lost 0 bases, and 11 bases lay between the germline ends. The CDR3 reads CASSPTRATNEKLFF. The CDR3 nucleotides read TGTGCCAGCAGCCCCACAAGGGCAACTAATGAAAAACTGTTTTTT. Full variable domain (missing parts from reference TRBV27 and TRBJ1-4): EAQVTQNPRYLITVTGKKLTVTCSQNMNHEYMSWYRQDPGLGLRQIYYSMNVEVTDKGDVPEGYKVSRKEKRNFPLILESPSPNQTSLYFCASSPTRATNEKLFFGSGTQLSVL.

The rearrangement uses TRBV9 and TRBJ2-2; D may be TRBD1 or TRBD2 (7 bases each). V was cut by 4 bases and J by 5 bases, with 15 bases left in between. The CDR3 loop spans 15 amino acids. Germline lookup yields CDR1 SGDLS and CDR2 YYNGEE. The CDR3 sequence is CASSPRQGGTGELFF. CDR3 DNA: TGTGCCAGCAGCCCCCGACAGGGAGGGACCGGGGAGCTGTTTTTT.

This chain joins TRBV25-1 and TRBJ2-6; no definite D call. The V end lost 2 bases, the J end lost 2 bases, and 1 base lay between the germline ends. CDR1 is MGHDK, CDR2 SYGVNS, per germline. The CDR3 contains 13 residues. The CDR3 reads CASSEPGANVLTF. The CDR3 DNA sequence: TGTGCCAGCAGTGAACCTGGGGCCAACGTCCTGACTTTC.

The rearrangement uses TRBV6-1 and TRBJ1-3, with D possibly matching TRBD1 (6 bases). The CDR3 is made up of 15 amino acids. V dropped 7 bases and J dropped 0 bases, with 13 bases sitting between them. The germline CDR1 and CDR2 sequences are MNHNS and SASEGT. The CDR3 loop is CASTRQASSGNTIYF. In DNA form, the CDR3 reads TGTGCCAGCACTCGACAGGCGAGCTCTGGAAACACCATATATTTT.

This clone has a single count. The rearrangement uses TRBV19 and TRBJ1-5; TRBD1 might be the D (5 bases). The CDR3 has 14 residues. Trimming cost V 6 bases and J 6 bases, with 15 bases left between them. Per germline, CDR1 LNHDA and CDR2 SQIVND (reference sequence). The CDR3 nucleotides are TGTGCCAGTAGGGGGGGGACCGTAGTTCAGCCCCAGCATTTT. It specifies CASRGGTVVQPQHF.

The chain recombines TRBV29-1 with TRBJ1-1, with 8 bases lining up with TRBD1. Trimming cost V 5 bases and J 4 bases; bases outside gene matches: 15. The germline V gene has CDR1 SQVTM and CDR2 ANQGSEA. The CDR3 loop spans 16 amino acids. The CDR3 nucleotides are TGCAGCGTTTCAGGTGGGGCAGGGGGCGCCTTCACTGAAGCTTTCTTT. Its protein product is CSVSGGAGGAFTEAFF.

The chain couples TRBV2 to TRBJ1-1; 9 bases fit TRBD1. The germline V gene encodes CDR1 SNHLY and CDR2 FYNNEI. The CDR3 is 13 residues long. The J segment lost 3 bases and the V segment lost 10 bases, leaving 6 bases of the junction unmatched. In DNA form, the CDR3 reads TGTGCCACCGCGGGACAGGGAGACACTGAAGCTTTCTTT. Translating gives CATAGQGDTEAFF. The full variable domain, in which reference TRBV2 and TRBJ1-1 provide the parts outside the CDR3, is EPEVTQTPSHQVTQMGQEVILRCVPISNHLYFYWYRQILGQKVEFLVSFYNNEISEKSEIFDDQFSVERPDGSNFTLKIRSTKLEDSAMYFCATAGQGDTEAFFGQGTRLTVV.

This clone was detected once. This chain connects TRBV27 to TRBJ2-1; 10 nucleotides match TRBD1. CDR3 length: 17 amino acids. The V and J ends lost 6 bases and 3 bases, in that order; junction bases with no gene match: 11. Per germline, CDR1 MNHEY and CDR2 SMNVEV (reference sequence). This CDR3 is CASRPSPGQGFYNEQFF. CDR3 nucleotides: TGTGCCAGCAGACCATCCCCGGGACAGGGGTTCTACAATGAGCAGTTCTTC.

This sequence joins TRBV6-5 and TRBJ1-1; a possible D gene is TRBD1 (5 bases). Germline CDR1 MNHEY, CDR2 SVGAGI. Deletions cut 1 base from V and 5 bases from J, with 14 bases between. The length of the CDR3 is 15 residues. The CDR3 here is CASSYFGRAQTEAFF. The CDR3 DNA follows: TGTGCCAGCAGTTACTTCGGCAGGGCACAAACTGAAGCTTTCTTT.

V usage is TRBV28 and J usage is TRBJ1-6; 7 bases agree with TRBD1. V lost 5 bases, J lost 7 bases, and 8 bases stayed unmatched. This CDR3 is 15 amino acids long. Germline loops: CDR1 MDHEN, CDR2 SYDVKM. The CDR3: CASSLSGTENSPLHF. The CDR3 bases are TGTGCCAGCAGTCTATCCGGGACAGAGAATTCACCCCTCCACTTT. Based on the CDR3 plus reference TRBV28 and TRBJ1-6, the full variable domain is DVKVTQSSRYLVKRTGEKVFLECVQDMDHENMFWYRQDPGLGLRLIYFSYDVKMKEKGDIPEGYSVSREKKERFSLILESASTNQTSMYLCASSLSGTENSPLHFGNGTRLTVT.

The V call is TRBV6-6, the J call TRBJ1-3; D not resolved. Germline assignment: CDR1 MNHNY and CDR2 SVGAGI (reference sequence). The CDR3 has 15 amino acids. V was pared by 0 bases and J by 4 bases, with 10 bases between. This chain's CDR3 is CASSYSIGGGNTIYF. CDR3 in DNA: TGTGCCAGCAGTTACTCGATCGGCGGCGGAAACACCATATATTTT.

The chain recombines TRBV28 with TRBJ2-3; D may be TRBD2 (5 bases). This CDR3 is 14 amino acids long. Trimming stripped 2 bases from V and 4 bases from J, with 10 bases between. CDR1 and CDR2 from the germline V gene are MDHEN and SYDVKM. Here the CDR3 reads CASSLGGVADTQYF. In DNA, the CDR3 is TGTGCCAGCAGTTTAGGAGGAGTCGCAGATACGCAGTATTTT. The full variable domain, rest sourced from reference TRBV28 and TRBJ2-3, is DVKVTQSSRYLVKRTGEKVFLECVQDMDHENMFWYRQDPGLGLRLIYFSYDVKMKEKGDIPEGYSVSREKKERFSLILESASTNQTSMYLCASSLGGVADTQYFGPGTRLTVL.

Here the CDR3 reads CASSRPGQGYEQYF. CDR3 nucleotides: TGTGCCAGCAGCCGACCGGGACAGGGATACGAGCAGTACTTC. The genes are TRBV7-2 and TRBJ2-7; 9 bases line up with TRBD1. Trimming at V came to 5 bases and at J to 4 bases, leaving 6 bases not matched to a gene. Germline V gives CDR1 SGHTA, CDR2 FQGNSA. The CDR3 runs 14 residues.

The chain couples TRBV19 to TRBJ1-5; 7 bases fit TRBD1. Germline assignment: CDR1 LNHDA and CDR2 SQIVND (reference sequence). CDR3 length: 13 residues. The junction had 4 bases not matched to a gene; V was cut back by 5 bases and J by 6 bases. Written as DNA, the CDR3 is TGTGCCAGTAGTCCCAGGGGGACTCAGCCCCAGCATTTT. It is translated as CASSPRGTQPQHF.

The chain has TRBV11-2 and TRBJ2-7; D perhaps matches TRBD2 (6 bases). The CDR3 spans 17 residues. Germline V gives CDR1 SGHAT, CDR2 FQNNGV. V dropped 5 bases and J dropped 0 bases, with 20 bases sitting between them. The CDR3 DNA reads TGTGCCAGCAGCCCGAATTACGACCGGGACTTCTCCTACGAGCAGTACTTC. It is translated as CASSPNYDRDFSYEQYF.

This chain joins TRBV4-3 and TRBJ1-6; D is unclear. Germline V CDR1 and CDR2: LGHNA, YSLEER. This CDR3 is built from 14 residues. Trimming left V 1 base short and J 6 bases short, with 7 bases between. Here the CDR3 DNA reads TGCGCCAGCAGCCAAGGAGCCGGTAATTCACCCCTCCACTTT. It is translated as CASSQGAGNSPLHF.

The rearrangement joins TRBV30 to TRBJ1-1, with D tentatively TRBD1 (5 bases). V was cut by 3 bases and J by 5 bases, with 13 bases left in between. The CDR3 is 13 amino acids. Looked up from germline, CDR1 is GTSNPN and CDR2 is SVGIG (reference sequence). CDR3 loop: CAWRGTARTEAFF. The CDR3 region has the DNA TGTGCCTGGAGGGGGACGGCGAGGACTGAAGCTTTCTTT. The complete variable domain, with remaining parts taken from reference TRBV30 and TRBJ1-1, reads SQTIHQWPATLVQPVGSPLSLECTVEGTSNPNLYWYRQAAGRGLQLLFYSVGIGQISSEVPQNLSASRPQDRQFILSSKKLLLSDSGFYLCAWRGTARTEAFFGQGTRLTVV.